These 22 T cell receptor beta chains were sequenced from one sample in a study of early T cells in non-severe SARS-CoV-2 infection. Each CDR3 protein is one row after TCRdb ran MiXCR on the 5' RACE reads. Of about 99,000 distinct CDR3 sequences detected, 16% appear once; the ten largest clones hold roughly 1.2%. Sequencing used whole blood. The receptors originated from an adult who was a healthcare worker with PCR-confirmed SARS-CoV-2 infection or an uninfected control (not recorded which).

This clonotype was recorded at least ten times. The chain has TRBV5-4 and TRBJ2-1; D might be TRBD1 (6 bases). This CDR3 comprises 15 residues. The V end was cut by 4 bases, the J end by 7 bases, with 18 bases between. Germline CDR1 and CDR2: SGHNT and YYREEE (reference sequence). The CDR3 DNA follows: TGTGCCAGCAGCGAGGGGGTGGGCGGATCAAATGAGCAGTTCTTC. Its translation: CASSEGVGGSNEQFF. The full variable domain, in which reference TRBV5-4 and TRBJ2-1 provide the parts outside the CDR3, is ETGVTQSPTHLIKTRGQQVTLRCSSQSGHNTVSWYQQALGQGPQFIFQYYREEENGRGNFPPRFSGLQFPNYSSELNVNALELDDSALYLCASSEGVGGSNEQFFGPGTRLTVL.

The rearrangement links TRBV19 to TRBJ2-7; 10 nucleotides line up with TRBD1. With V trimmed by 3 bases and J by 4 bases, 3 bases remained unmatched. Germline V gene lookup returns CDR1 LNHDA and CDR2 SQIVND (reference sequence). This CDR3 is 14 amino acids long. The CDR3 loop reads CASSIRDRGYEQYF. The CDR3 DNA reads TGTGCCAGTAGTATTCGGGACAGGGGTTACGAGCAGTACTTC. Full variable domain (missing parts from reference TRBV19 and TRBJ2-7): DGGITQSPKYLFRKEGQNVTLSCEQNLNHDAMYWYRQDPGQGLRLIYYSQIVNDFQKGDIAEGYSVSREKKESFPLTVTSAQKNPTAFYLCASSIRDRGYEQYFGPGTRLTVT.

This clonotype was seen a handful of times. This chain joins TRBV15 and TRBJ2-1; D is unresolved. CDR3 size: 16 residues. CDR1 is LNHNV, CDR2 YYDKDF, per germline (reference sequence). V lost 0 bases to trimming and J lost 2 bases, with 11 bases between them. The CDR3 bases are TGTGCCACCAGCAGAGACCGGGCCCAAACCTACAATGAGCAGTTCTTC. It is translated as CATSRDRAQTYNEQFF. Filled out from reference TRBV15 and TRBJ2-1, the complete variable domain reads DAMVIQNPRYQVTQFGKPVTLSCSQTLNHNVMYWYQQKSSQAPKLLFHYYDKDFNNEADTPDNFQSRRPNTSFCFLDIRSPGLGDTAMYLCATSRDRAQTYNEQFFGPGTRLTVL.

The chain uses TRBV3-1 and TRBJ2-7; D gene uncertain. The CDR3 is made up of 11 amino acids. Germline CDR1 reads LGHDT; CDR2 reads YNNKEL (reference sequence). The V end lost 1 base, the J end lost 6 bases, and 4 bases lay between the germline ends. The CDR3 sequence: CASSQGSEQYF. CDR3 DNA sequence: TGTGCCAGCAGCCAAGGGTCCGAGCAGTACTTC.

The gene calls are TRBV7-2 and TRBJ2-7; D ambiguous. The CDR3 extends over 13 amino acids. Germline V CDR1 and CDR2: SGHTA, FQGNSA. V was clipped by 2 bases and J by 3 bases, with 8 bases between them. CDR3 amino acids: CASSLRRFYEQYF. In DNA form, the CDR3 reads TGTGCCAGCAGCTTAAGACGGTTCTACGAGCAGTACTTC.

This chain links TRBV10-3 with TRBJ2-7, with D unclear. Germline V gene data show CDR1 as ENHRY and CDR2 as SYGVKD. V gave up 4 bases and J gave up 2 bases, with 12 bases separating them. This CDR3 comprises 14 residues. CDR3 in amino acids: CAISAETAPYEQYF. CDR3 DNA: TGTGCCATCAGTGCCGAGACGGCACCCTACGAGCAGTACTTC.

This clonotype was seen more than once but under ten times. The CDR3 region is CSVGQGIDTGELFF. The CDR3 region has the DNA TGCAGCGTTGGCCAGGGGATTGACACCGGGGAGCTGTTTTTT. V and J are TRBV29-1 and TRBJ2-2, with D tentatively TRBD1 (6 bases). This CDR3 region has 14 residues. Germline CDR1 and CDR2: SQVTM and ANQGSEA. V lost 4 bases, J lost 3 bases, and 12 bases lay in between.

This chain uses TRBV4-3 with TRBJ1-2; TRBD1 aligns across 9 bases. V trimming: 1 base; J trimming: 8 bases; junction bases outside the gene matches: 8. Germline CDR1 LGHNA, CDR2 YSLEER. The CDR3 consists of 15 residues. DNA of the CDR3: TGCGCCAGCAGCCAAGGTTCGACAGGGGGTTTCGGCTACACCTTC. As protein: CASSQGSTGGFGYTF.

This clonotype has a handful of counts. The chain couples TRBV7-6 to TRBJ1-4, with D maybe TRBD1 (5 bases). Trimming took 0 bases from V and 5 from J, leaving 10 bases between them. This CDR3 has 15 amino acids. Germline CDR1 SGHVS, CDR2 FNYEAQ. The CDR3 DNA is TGTGCCAGCAGCTTAGCCCCGGGACCAAATGAAAAACTGTTTTTT. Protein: CASSLAPGPNEKLFF.

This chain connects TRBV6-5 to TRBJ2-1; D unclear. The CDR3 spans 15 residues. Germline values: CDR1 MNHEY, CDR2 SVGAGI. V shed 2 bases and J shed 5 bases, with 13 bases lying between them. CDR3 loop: CASSYGPDPNNEQFF. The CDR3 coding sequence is TGTGCCAGCAGTTACGGACCTGACCCCAACAATGAGCAGTTCTTC.

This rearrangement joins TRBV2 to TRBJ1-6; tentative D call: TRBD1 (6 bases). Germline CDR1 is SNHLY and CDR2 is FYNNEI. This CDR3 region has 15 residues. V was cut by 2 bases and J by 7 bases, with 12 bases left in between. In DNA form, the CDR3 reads TGTGCCAGCAGTGAAAGGGGGTATGGGAATTCACCCCTCCACTTT. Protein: CASSERGYGNSPLHF.

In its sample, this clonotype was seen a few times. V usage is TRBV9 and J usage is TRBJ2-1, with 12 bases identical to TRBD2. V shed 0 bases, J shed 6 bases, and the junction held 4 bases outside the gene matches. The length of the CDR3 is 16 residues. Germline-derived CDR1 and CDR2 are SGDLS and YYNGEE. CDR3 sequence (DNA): TGTGCCAGCAGCGTAGCGTCTAGCGGGGGGGGCAATGAGCAGTTCTTC. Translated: CASSVASSGGGNEQFF.

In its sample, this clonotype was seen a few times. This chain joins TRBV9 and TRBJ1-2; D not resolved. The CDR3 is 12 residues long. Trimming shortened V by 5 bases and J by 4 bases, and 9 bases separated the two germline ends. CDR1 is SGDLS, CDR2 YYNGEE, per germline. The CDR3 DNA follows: TGTGCCAGCAGTAAACCGTTCTATGGCTACACCTTC. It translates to CASSKPFYGYTF.

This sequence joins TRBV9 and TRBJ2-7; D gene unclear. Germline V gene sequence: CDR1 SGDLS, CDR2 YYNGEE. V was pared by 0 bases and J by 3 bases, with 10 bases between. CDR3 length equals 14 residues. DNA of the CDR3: TGTGCCAGCAGCGTAGGAAAGGGTAGCTACGAGCAGTACTTC. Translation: CASSVGKGSYEQYF. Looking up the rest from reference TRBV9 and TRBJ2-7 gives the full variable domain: DSGVTQTPKHLITATGQRVTLRCSPRSGDLSVYWYQQSLDQGLQFLIQYYNGEERAKGNILERFSAQQFPDLHSELNLSSLELGDSALYFCASSVGKGSYEQYFGPGTRLTVT.

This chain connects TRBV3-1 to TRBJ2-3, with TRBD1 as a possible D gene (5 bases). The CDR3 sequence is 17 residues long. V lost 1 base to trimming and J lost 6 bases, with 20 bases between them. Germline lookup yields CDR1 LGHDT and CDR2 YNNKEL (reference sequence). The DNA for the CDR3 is TGTGCCAGCAGCCAAGTTTGGGGCCATTCCCCCACGGATACGCAGTATTTT. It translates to CASSQVWGHSPTDTQYF.

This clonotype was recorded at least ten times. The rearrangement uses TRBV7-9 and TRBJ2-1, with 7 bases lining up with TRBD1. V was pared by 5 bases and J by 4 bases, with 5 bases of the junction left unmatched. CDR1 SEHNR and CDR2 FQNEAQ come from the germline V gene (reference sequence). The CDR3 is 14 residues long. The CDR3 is CASSQGQIYNEQFF. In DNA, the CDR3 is TGTGCCAGCAGCCAGGGACAGATTTACAATGAGCAGTTCTTC.

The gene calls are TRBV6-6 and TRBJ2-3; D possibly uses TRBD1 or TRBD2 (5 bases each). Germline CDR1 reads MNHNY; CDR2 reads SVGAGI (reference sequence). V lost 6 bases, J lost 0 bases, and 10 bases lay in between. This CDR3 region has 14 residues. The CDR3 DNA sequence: TGTGCCAGCAGAGGGACGACGAGCACAGATACGCAGTATTTT. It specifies CASRGTTSTDTQYF.

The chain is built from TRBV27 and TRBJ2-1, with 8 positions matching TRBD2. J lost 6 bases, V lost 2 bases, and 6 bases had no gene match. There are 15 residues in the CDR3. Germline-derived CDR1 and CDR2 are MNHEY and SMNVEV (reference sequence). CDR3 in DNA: TGTGCCAGCAGTTTAGGCAGCGGGAGTTCCAATGAGCAGTTCTTC. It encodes CASSLGSGSSNEQFF.

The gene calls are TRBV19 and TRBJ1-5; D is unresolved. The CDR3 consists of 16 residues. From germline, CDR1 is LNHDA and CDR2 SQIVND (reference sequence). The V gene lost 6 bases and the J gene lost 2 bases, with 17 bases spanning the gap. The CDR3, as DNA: TGTGCCAGTAGAACCACATGGGTTAGGGGCAATCAGCCCCAGCATTTT. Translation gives CASRTTWVRGNQPQHF.

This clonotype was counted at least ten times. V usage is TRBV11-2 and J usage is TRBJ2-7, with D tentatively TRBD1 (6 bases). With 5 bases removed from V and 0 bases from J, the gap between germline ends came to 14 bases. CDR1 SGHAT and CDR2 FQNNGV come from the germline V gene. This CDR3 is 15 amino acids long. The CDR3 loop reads CASSPDLGASYEQYF. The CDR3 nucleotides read TGTGCCAGCAGCCCGGACCTGGGGGCCTCCTACGAGCAGTACTTC.

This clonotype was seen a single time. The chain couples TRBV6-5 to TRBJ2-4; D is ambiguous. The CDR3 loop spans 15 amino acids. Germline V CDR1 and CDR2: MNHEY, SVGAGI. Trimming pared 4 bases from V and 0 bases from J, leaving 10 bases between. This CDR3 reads CASSSPTQAKNIQYF. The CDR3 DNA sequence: TGTGCCAGCAGTTCGCCTACCCAAGCCAAAAACATTCAGTACTTC.

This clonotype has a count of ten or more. The CDR3 is CASSLGGERSGSPLHF. The CDR3 DNA reads TGTGCCAGCAGCTTAGGTGGGGAGAGATCGGGCTCACCCCTCCACTTT. This chain connects TRBV7-6 to TRBJ1-6; D unresolved. The V and J ends lost 1 base and 10 bases respectively, with 17 bases between them. Germline CDR1 SGHVS, CDR2 FNYEAQ. The CDR3 is 16 amino acids.